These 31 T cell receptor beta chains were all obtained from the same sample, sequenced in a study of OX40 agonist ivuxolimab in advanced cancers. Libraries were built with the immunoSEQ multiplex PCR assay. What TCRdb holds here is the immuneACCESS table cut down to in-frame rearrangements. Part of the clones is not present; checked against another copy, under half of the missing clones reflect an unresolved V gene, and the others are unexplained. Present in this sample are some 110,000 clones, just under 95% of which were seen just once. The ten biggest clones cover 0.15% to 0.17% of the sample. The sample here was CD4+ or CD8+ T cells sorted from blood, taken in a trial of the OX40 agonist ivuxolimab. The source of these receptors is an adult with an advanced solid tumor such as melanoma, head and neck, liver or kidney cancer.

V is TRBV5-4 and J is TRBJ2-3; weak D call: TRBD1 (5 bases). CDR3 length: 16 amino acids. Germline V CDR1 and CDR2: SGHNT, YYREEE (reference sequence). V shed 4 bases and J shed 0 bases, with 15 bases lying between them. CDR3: CASSPDSFPSTDTQYF. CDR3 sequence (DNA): TGTGCCAGCAGCCCAGACAGCTTCCCAAGCACAGATACGCAGTATTTT.

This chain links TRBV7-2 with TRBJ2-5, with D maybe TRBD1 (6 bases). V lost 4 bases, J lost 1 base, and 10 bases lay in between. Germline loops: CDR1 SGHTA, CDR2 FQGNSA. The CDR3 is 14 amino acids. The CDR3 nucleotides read TGTGCCAGCAGCTATACAGGGTCCCAAGAGACCCAGTACTTC. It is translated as CASSYTGSQETQYF.

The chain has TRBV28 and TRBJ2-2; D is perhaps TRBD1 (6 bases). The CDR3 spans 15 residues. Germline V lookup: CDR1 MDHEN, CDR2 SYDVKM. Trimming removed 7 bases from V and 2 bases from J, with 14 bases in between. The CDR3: CASTLDSTNTGELFF. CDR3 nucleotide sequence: TGTGCCAGCACCTTGGACAGTACAAACACCGGGGAGCTGTTTTTT.

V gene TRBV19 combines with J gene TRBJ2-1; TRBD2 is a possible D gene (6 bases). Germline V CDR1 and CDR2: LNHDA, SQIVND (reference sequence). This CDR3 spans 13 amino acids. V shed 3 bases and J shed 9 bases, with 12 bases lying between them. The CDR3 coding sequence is TGTGCCAGTAGTATGGAAGGAGGGTCTGAGCAGTTCTTC. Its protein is CASSMEGGSEQFF.

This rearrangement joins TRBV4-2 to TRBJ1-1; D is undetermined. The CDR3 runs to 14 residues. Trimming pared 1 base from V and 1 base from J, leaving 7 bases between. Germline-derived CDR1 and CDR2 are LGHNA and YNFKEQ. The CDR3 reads CASSQVLGNTEAFF. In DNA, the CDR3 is TGTGCCAGCAGCCAAGTCCTGGGGAACACTGAAGCTTTCTTT.

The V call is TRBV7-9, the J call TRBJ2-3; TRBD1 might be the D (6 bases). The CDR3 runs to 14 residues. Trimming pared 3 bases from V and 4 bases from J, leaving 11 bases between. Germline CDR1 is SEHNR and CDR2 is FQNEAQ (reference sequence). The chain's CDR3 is CASSLAGDPDTQYF. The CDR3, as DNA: TGTGCCAGCAGCTTGGCAGGGGACCCAGATACGCAGTATTTT.

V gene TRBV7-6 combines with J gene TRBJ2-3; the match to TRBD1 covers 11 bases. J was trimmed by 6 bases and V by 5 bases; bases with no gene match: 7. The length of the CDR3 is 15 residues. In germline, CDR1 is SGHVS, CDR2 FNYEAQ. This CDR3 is CASSVGDRGVDTQYF. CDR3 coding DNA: TGTGCCAGCAGCGTAGGGGACAGGGGGGTTGATACGCAGTATTTT.

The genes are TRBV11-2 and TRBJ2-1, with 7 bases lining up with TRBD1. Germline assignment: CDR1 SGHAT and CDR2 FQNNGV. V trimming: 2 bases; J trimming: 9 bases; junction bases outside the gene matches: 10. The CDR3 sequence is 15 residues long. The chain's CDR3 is CASSLPQGVTFEQFF. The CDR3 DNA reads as TGTGCCAGCAGCTTACCGCAGGGGGTAACGTTTGAGCAGTTCTTC.

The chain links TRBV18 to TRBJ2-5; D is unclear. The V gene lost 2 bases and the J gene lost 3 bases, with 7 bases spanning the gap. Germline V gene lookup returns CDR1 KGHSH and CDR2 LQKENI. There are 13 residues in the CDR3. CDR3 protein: CASSPIGKETQYF. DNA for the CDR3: TGTGCCAGCTCACCAATAGGGAAAGAGACCCAGTACTTC.

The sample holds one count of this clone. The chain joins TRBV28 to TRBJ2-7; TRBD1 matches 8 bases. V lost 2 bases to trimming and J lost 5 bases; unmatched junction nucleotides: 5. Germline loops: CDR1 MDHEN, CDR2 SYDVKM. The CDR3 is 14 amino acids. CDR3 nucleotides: TGTGCCAGCAGTTTACGGACAGGGCTCCACGAGCAGTACTTC. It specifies CASSLRTGLHEQYF.

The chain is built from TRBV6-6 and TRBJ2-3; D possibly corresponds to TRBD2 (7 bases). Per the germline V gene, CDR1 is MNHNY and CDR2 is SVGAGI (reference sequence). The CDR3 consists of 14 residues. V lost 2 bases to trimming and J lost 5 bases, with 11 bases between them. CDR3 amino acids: CASSYRGAVDTQYF. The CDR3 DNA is TGTGCCAGCAGTTACCGGGGGGCCGTAGATACGCAGTATTTT.

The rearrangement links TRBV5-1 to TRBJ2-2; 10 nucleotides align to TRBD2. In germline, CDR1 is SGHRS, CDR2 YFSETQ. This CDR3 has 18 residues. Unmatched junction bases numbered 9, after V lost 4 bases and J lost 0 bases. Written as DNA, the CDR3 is TGCGCCAGCAGCCCCCGCCATACTAGCGGGGCGAACACCGGGGAGCTGTTTTTT. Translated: CASSPRHTSGANTGELFF.

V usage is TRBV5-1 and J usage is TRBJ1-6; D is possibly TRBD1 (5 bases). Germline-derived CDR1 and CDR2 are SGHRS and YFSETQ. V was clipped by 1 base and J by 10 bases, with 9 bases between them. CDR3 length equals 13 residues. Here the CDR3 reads CASSLRDDSPLHF. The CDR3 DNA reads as TGCGCCAGCAGCTTGAGGGACGACTCACCCCTCCACTTT.

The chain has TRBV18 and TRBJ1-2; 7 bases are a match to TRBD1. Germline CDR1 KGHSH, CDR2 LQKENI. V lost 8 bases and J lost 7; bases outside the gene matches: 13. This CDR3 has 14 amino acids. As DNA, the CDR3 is TGTGCCAGCGGCGTATTGACAGGGTTGACTGGCTACACCTTC. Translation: CASGVLTGLTGYTF.

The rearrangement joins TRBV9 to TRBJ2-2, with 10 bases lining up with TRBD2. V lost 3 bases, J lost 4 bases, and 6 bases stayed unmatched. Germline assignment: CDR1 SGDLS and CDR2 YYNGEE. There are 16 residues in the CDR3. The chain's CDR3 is CASSATSGTTTGELFF. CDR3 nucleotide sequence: TGTGCCAGCAGCGCCACTAGCGGGACGACCACCGGGGAGCTGTTTTTT.

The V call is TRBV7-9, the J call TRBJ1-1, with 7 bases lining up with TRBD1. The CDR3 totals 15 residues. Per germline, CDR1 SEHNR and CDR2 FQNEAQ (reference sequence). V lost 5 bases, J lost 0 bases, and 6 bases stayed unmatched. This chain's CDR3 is CASSLSGQMNTEAFF. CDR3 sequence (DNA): TGTGCCAGCAGCCTATCGGGACAGATGAACACTGAAGCTTTCTTT.

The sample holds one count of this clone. The CDR3 nucleotides are TGTGCCAGCCGCGACAAGCCCGGGGAGACCCAGTACTTC. Translated: CASRDKPGETQYF. This sequence joins TRBV5-6 and TRBJ2-5; D unresolved. This CDR3 is 13 amino acids long. Germline CDR1 SGHDT, CDR2 YYEEEE. V was cut by 7 bases and J by 5 bases, with 15 bases left in between.

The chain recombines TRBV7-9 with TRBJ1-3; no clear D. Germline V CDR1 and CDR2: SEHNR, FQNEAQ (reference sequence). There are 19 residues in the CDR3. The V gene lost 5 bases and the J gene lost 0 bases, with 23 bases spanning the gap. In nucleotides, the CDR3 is TGTGCCAGCAGCCCCCGGGTGGCCGGCGGCCTAGGCTCTGGAAACACCATATATTTT. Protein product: CASSPRVAGGLGSGNTIYF.

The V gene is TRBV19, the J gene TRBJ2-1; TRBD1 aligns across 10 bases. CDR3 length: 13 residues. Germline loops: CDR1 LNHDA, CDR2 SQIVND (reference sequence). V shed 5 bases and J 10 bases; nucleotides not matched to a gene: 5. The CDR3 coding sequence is TGTGCCAGTAGTGTTGACAGGGGGCCGGAGCAGTTCTTC. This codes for CASSVDRGPEQFF.

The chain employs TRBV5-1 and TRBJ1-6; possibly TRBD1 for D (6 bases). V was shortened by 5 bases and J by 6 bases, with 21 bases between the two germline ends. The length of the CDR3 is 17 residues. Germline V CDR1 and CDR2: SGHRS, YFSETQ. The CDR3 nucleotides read TGCGCCAGCAGACCAGACAGGAATTTTTATGGTAATTCACCCCTCCACTTT. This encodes CASRPDRNFYGNSPLHF.

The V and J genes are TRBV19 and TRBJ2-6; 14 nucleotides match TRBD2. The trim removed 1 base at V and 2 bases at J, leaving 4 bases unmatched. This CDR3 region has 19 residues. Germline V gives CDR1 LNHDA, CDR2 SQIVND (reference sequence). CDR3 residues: CASSIGLAGGPAGANVLTF. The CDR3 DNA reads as TGTGCCAGTAGTATAGGACTAGCGGGGGGGCCCGCTGGGGCCAACGTCCTGACTTTC.

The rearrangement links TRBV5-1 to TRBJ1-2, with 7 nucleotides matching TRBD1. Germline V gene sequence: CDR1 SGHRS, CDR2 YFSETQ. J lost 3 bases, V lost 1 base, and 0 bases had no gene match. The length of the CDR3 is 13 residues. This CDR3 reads CASSLQGDYGYTF. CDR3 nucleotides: TGCGCCAGCAGCTTGCAGGGGGACTATGGCTACACCTTC.

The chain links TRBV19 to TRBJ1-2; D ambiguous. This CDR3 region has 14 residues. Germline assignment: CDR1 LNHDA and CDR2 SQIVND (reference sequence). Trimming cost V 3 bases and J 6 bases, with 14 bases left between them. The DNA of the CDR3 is TGTGCCAGTAGTATCATTGGGCAGCCCGATGGCTACACCTTC. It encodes CASSIIGQPDGYTF.

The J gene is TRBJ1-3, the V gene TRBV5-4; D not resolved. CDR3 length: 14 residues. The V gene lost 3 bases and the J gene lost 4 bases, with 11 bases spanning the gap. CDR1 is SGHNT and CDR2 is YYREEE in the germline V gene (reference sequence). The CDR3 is CASSSPGQGNTIYF. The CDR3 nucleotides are TGTGCCAGCAGCTCCCCGGGTCAGGGAAACACCATATATTTT.

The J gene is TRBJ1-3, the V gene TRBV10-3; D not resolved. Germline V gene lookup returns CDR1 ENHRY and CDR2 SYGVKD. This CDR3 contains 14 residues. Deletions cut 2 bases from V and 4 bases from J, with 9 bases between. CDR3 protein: CAISEPGRGNTIYF. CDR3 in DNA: TGTGCCATCAGTGAGCCGGGTCGAGGAAACACCATATATTTT.

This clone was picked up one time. CDR3 sequence reads: CASSLTGRNSPLHF. CDR3 coding DNA: TGTGCCAGCAGCTTGACAGGGCGGAATTCACCCCTCCACTTT. The chain couples TRBV5-6 to TRBJ1-6, with D tentatively TRBD1 (6 bases). V was shortened by 1 base and J by 7 bases, with 9 bases between the two germline ends. From germline, CDR1 is SGHDT and CDR2 YYEEEE. This CDR3 has 14 amino acids.

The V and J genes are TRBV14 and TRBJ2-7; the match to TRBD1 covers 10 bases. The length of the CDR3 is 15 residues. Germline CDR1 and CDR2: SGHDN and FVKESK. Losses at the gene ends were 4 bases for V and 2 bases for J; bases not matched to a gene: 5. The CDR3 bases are TGTGCCAGCAGCCGCCTAGGGACAGGGGCCTACGAGCAGTACTTC. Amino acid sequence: CASSRLGTGAYEQYF.

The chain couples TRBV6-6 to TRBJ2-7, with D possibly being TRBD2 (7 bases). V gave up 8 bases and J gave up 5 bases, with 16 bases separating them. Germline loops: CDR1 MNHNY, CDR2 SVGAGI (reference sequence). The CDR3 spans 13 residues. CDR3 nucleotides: TGTGCCAGCCTAGGTGCGGGGGCTCACGAGCAGTACTTC. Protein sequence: CASLGAGAHEQYF.

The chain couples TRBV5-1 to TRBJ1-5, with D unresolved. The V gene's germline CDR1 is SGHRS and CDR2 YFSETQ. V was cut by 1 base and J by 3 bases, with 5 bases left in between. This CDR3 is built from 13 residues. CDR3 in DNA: TGCGCCAGCAGCTTGAGGGTCAATCAGCCCCAGCATTTT. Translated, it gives CASSLRVNQPQHF.

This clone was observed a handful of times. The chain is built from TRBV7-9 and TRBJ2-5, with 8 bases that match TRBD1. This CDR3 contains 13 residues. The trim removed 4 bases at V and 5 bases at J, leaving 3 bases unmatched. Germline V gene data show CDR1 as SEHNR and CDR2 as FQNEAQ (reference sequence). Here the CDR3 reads CASSSRGPETQYF. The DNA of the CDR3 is TGTGCCAGCAGCTCCAGGGGGCCGGAGACCCAGTACTTC.

CDR3 amino acids: CASSLIISGTNRTDTQYF. In nucleotides, the CDR3 is TGCGCCAGCAGCTTGATAATTAGCGGGACCAATCGCACAGATACGCAGTATTTT. The chain recombines TRBV5-1 with TRBJ2-3, with 8 bases that match TRBD2. This CDR3 has 18 amino acids. V lost 1 base and J lost 1; bases outside the gene matches: 11. Germline V gene lookup returns CDR1 SGHRS and CDR2 YFSETQ.